The 24 T cell receptor beta chains listed next were all sequenced from one sample in a study of blood T cells in healthy people across ages. Then a second PCR, running about 6 to 11 cycles, was carried out with a sample-barcoded 5' primer and a J-beta primer mix. TCRdb used MiXCR to reprocess the 5' RACE reads, holding one entry per CDR3 protein. Of 1.5 million to 2 million distinct CDR3 sequences in the sample, around 40% were seen once. Sequenced material: blood. The origin of the receptors is a human donor in good health.

This clonotype was recorded at least ten times. The chain uses TRBV29-1 and TRBJ1-2; 7 bases are shared with TRBD1. The ends lost 7 bases at V and 4 bases at J; junction bases unmatched: 3. The CDR3 covers 11 residues. Germline CDR1 and CDR2: SQVTM and ANQGSEA. The CDR3 sequence: CSADRSYGYTF. CDR3 coding DNA: TGCAGCGCGGACAGGAGCTATGGCTACACCTTC.

This clonotype was seen only a few times. The chain uses TRBV20-1 and TRBJ1-2; 8 positions match TRBD1. The CDR3 totals 14 residues. J was trimmed by 6 bases and V by 0 bases; bases with no gene match: 6. Per germline, CDR1 DFQATT and CDR2 SNEGSKA (reference sequence). The CDR3 sequence: CSARDPRTGNGYTF. CDR3 sequence (DNA): TGCAGTGCTAGAGACCCAAGGACAGGGAATGGCTACACCTTC.

This clonotype appeared a few times. The chain uses TRBV4-2 and TRBJ1-3; perhaps TRBD1 as D (6 bases). Between the trimmed V and J ends, which lost 0 bases and 4 bases, there was a span of 10 bases. Germline values: CDR1 LGHNA, CDR2 YNFKEQ. The CDR3 sequence is 15 residues long. This CDR3 is CASSQEGASGNTIYF. The CDR3 DNA reads TGTGCCAGCAGCCAAGAGGGGGCTTCGGGAAACACCATATATTTT.

A few counts support this clonotype. The V call is TRBV12-3 or TRBV12-4, the J call TRBJ1-5; TRBD1 is a possible D gene (6 bases). The CDR3 contains 15 residues. With 2 bases removed from V and 5 bases from J, the gap between germline ends came to 13 bases. CDR3 coding DNA: TGTGCCAGCAGTTTATGGGCAGGGGAATATCAGCCCCAGCATTTT. It is translated as CASSLWAGEYQPQHF.

Here the CDR3 reads CSVEKGHLIQNEQFF. The CDR3 bases are TGCAGCGTTGAAAAGGGACACCTTATACAAAATGAGCAGTTCTTC. The genes are TRBV29-1 and TRBJ2-1; D perhaps matches TRBD1 (6 bases). CDR1 is SQVTM, CDR2 ANQGSEA, per germline. The CDR3 is 15 residues long. Trimming cost V 2 bases and J 7 bases, with 18 bases left between them.

The rearrangement uses TRBV7-2 and TRBJ1-1; maybe TRBD1 (6 bases). The CDR3 is 15 residues long. Germline V gives CDR1 SGHTA, CDR2 FQGNSA. V was pared by 5 bases and J by 5 bases, with 18 bases between. This CDR3 is CASSPSGGAQTEAFF. As DNA, the CDR3 is TGTGCCAGCAGCCCAAGCGGGGGCGCACAAACTGAAGCTTTCTTT. Together with reference TRBV7-2 and TRBJ1-1, the CDR3 gives the full variable domain: GAGVSQSPSNKVTEKGKDVELRCDPISGHTALYWYRQSLGQGLEFLIYFQGNSAPDKSGLPSDRFSAERTGGSVSTLTIQRTQQEDSAVYLCASSPSGGAQTEAFFGQGTRLTVV.

This clonotype was observed a handful of times. The rearrangement uses TRBV9 and TRBJ2-7; perhaps D is TRBD1 or TRBD2 (5 bases each). The length of the CDR3 is 15 residues. The V end lost 5 bases, the J end lost 2 bases, and 17 bases lay between the germline ends. CDR1 and CDR2 (germline): SGDLS, YYNGEE. The CDR3 loop reads CASSKDPGTTYEQYF. In DNA form, the CDR3 reads TGTGCCAGCAGTAAGGATCCCGGGACCACCTACGAGCAGTACTTC.

The chain has TRBV7-2 and TRBJ1-1; TRBD1 agrees at 11 bases. CDR3 length equals 16 residues. Trimming at V came to 3 bases and at J to 1 base, leaving 4 bases not matched to a gene. The germline V gene has CDR1 SGHTA and CDR2 FQGNSA. The DNA of the CDR3 is TGTGCCAGCAGCTTCCGGACAGGGGGCAGGAACACTGAAGCTTTCTTT. This sequence encodes CASSFRTGGRNTEAFF.

Only a few counts were recorded for this clonotype. The chain uses TRBV5-1 and TRBJ2-1; 8 bases map to TRBD1. This CDR3 comprises 15 residues. Germline V CDR1 and CDR2: SGHRS, YFSETQ. V dropped 5 bases and J dropped 8; count of bases not matched to a gene: 12. The CDR3 loop is CASRPGQGNYHEQFF. The CDR3 DNA is TGCGCCAGCAGGCCAGGACAGGGAAATTATCATGAGCAGTTCTTC.

This sequence joins TRBV28 and TRBJ1-4; TRBD1 might be the D (6 bases). V shed 6 bases and J shed 6 bases, with 14 bases lying between them. CDR3 length: 14 amino acids. From germline, CDR1 is MDHEN and CDR2 SYDVKM. The CDR3: CASSPGGRDEKLFF. The CDR3 nucleotides read TGTGCCAGCAGCCCGGGGGGGCGCGATGAAAAACTGTTTTTT.

V usage is TRBV5-5 and J usage is TRBJ2-6; the D call may be TRBD1 or TRBD2 (5 bases each). This CDR3 has 19 residues. V was cut by 5 bases and J by 0 bases, with 21 bases left in between. Germline assignment: CDR1 SGHKS and CDR2 YYEKEE (reference sequence). The CDR3 here is CASRRSLGTSYSGANVLTF. The DNA for the CDR3 is TGTGCCAGCAGGCGCTCTCTAGGGACGTCGTACTCTGGGGCCAACGTCCTGACTTTC.

The table lists this clonotype with a count of one. The chain links TRBV11-2 to TRBJ2-1; possibly TRBD1 or TRBD2 for D (7 bases each). CDR1 is SGHAT and CDR2 is FQNNGV in the germline V gene. The V gene lost 1 base and the J gene lost 10 bases, with 14 bases spanning the gap. The CDR3 runs 14 residues. Here the CDR3 reads CASSLVAGGGEQFF. In nucleotides, the CDR3 is TGTGCCAGCAGCTTAGTGGCAGGGGGGGGAGAGCAGTTCTTC.

The chain uses TRBV12-3 or TRBV12-4 and TRBJ2-3; TRBD1 might be the D (6 bases). Trimming shortened V by 4 bases and J by 4 bases, and 12 bases separated the two germline ends. The CDR3 has 14 amino acids. The CDR3 is CASSWTDYADTQYF. The CDR3 DNA reads TGTGCCAGCAGTTGGACAGATTACGCAGATACGCAGTATTTT.

As for this clonotype: Its ends do not fully match the called genes, so a read error is possible. The V and J genes are TRBV20-1 and TRBJ1-5, with D uncertain. The germline gives CDR1 DFQATT, CDR2 SNEGSKA (reference sequence). The CDR3 is 16 amino acids. For the CDR3, the DNA is TGCAGTACTAGTGGAGGACTTTCTACTAGCAATCAGCCCCAGCATTTT. The encoded protein is CSTSGGLSTSNQPQHF.

The chain joins TRBV6-2 or TRBV6-3 to TRBJ1-5, with 9 bases aligning to TRBD1. The CDR3 has 13 residues. V dropped 6 bases and J dropped 9; count of bases not matched to a gene: 6. Germline V gene lookup returns CDR1 MNHEY and CDR2 SVGEGT. CDR3 protein: CASRLQGAGPQHF. The CDR3 DNA reads as TGTGCCAGCAGGCTACAGGGGGCCGGGCCCCAGCATTTT.

This clonotype was observed a few times. The chain combines TRBV12-5 with TRBJ1-1, with 8 bases aligning to TRBD1. This CDR3 has 17 residues. Germline CDR1 is LGHNT and CDR2 is FRNRAP. Trimming at V came to 0 bases and at J to 1 base, leaving 7 bases not matched to a gene. The CDR3 protein is CASGLVPLTGENTEAFF. The CDR3 DNA is TGTGCTAGTGGTTTGGTCCCGCTGACAGGGGAGAACACTGAAGCTTTCTTT. Combining the CDR3 with reference TRBV12-5 and TRBJ1-1 gives the whole variable domain DARVTQTPRHKVTEMGQEVTMRCQPILGHNTVFWYRQTMMQGLELLAYFRNRAPLDDSGMPKDRFSAEMPDATLATLKIQPSEPRDSAVYFCASGLVPLTGENTEAFFGQGTRLTVV.

This clonotype was seen a handful of times. The V gene is TRBV4-3, the J gene TRBJ1-2, with a weak D call TRBD1 (5 bases). The CDR3 contains 16 residues. CDR1 is LGHNA, CDR2 YSLEER, per germline. Between the trimmed V and J ends, which lost 1 base and 5 bases, there was a span of 17 bases. CDR3 DNA: TGCGCCAGCAGCCAAGCAGCGAGAAGGGGAGGTTATGGCTACACCTTC. Protein: CASSQAARRGGYGYTF.

Points on this clonotype: The junction differs from germline at one of its ends, possibly a read error. The V call is TRBV7-2, the J call TRBJ1-2; D perhaps matches TRBD1 (6 bases). Looked up from germline, CDR1 is SGHTA and CDR2 is FQGNSA. This CDR3 is 15 amino acids long. The CDR3 DNA sequence: TGTGCCGGCAGCTTTGGATCCGGACAGCCCTATGGCTACACCTTC. Residues: CAGSFGSGQPYGYTF.

The V call is TRBV20-1, the J call TRBJ1-1; D is unresolved. The CDR3 has 17 residues. The germline V gene encodes CDR1 DFQATT and CDR2 SNEGSKA (reference sequence). V was trimmed by 1 base and J by 3 bases, leaving 21 bases between them. Here the CDR3 reads CSARGARIANQYTEAFF. The CDR3 nucleotides are TGCAGTGCTAGAGGGGCTCGAATCGCGAATCAGTACACTGAAGCTTTCTTT.

V usage is TRBV28 and J usage is TRBJ2-1; a possible D gene is TRBD1 (6 bases). Germline V gene data show CDR1 as MDHEN and CDR2 as SYDVKM. CDR3 length: 15 amino acids. The V and J ends lost 4 bases and 8 bases respectively, with 18 bases between them. The CDR3 DNA follows: TGTGCCAGCAGTTCTCAGGGGATGTTCATGGATGAGCAGTTCTTC. It translates to CASSSQGMFMDEQFF.

The chain combines TRBV12-3 or TRBV12-4 with TRBJ2-3; 8 nucleotides align to TRBD2. The CDR3 has 14 amino acids. The V segment lost 10 bases and the J segment 1 base; nucleotides outside the gene matches: 7. The chain's CDR3 is CATRGGLGTDTQYF. The CDR3 bases are TGTGCCACTCGGGGGGGGCTTGGCACAGATACGCAGTATTTT.

The CDR3 is CASSLHPRREQYF. For the CDR3, the DNA is TGTGCCAGCAGTTTACACCCCCGGCGGGAGCAGTACTTC. V is TRBV28 and J is TRBJ2-5; 7 bases fit TRBD2. Looked up from germline, CDR1 is MDHEN and CDR2 is SYDVKM. The CDR3 is 13 amino acids. J lost 11 bases, V lost 2 bases, and 8 bases had no gene match.

The V gene is TRBV4-3, the J gene TRBJ2-1; TRBD2 agrees at 10 bases. Germline values: CDR1 LGHNA, CDR2 YSLEER. V lost 1 base, J lost 0 bases, and 12 bases stayed unmatched. The CDR3 runs to 20 residues. This chain's CDR3 is CASSQGVASGGPSSYNEQFF. Here the CDR3 DNA reads TGCGCCAGCAGCCAAGGGGTTGCTAGCGGGGGCCCTAGCTCCTACAATGAGCAGTTCTTC.

This clonotype has more than one count but fewer than ten. CDR3 amino acids: CASSQPRASGDNEQFF. CDR3 nucleotide sequence: TGTGCCAGCAGCCAACCGAGGGCTAGCGGGGACAATGAGCAGTTCTTC. The chain links TRBV4-2 to TRBJ2-1, with TRBD2 matching over 9 bases. CDR3 size: 16 residues. CDR1 is LGHNA and CDR2 is YNFKEQ in the germline V gene. J was trimmed by 5 bases and V by 2 bases; bases with no gene match: 7.